The 11 T cell receptor beta chains given below trace back to one sample, sequenced in a study of shared clonotypes between healthy human individuals. Data came from immunoSEQ multiplex PCR; TCRdb stores just in-frame clones and leaves some out. The data contain hundreds of thousands of clones, about 95% of them seen just once; the ten biggest clones take up about 0.11%. Naivety among CD8 cells was defined by CD45RO negativity and positive CCR7 selection, thereby excluding terminally differentiated effector memory CD45RA+ cells. Sequencing was done on a sample of naive CD8+ T cells sorted from blood. Source of these receptors: a woman in her 30s in good health.

J is TRBJ2-1 and V is TRBV27; D is uncertain. CDR1 MNHEY and CDR2 SMNVEV come from the germline V gene (reference sequence). Trimming shortened V by 6 bases and J by 4 bases, and 4 bases separated the two germline ends. The CDR3 length is 11 residues. The CDR3 DNA sequence: TGTGCCAGCAGCCATTACAATGAGCAGTTCTTC. Protein product: CASSHYNEQFF.

The chain uses TRBV2 and TRBJ1-2; D is unresolved. The CDR3 has 12 amino acids. The V end was cut by 7 bases, the J end by 2 bases, with 8 bases between. CDR1 SNHLY and CDR2 FYNNEI come from the germline V gene. The CDR3 DNA follows: TGTGCCAGCATGAGCAGAAACTATGGCTACACCTTC. The encoded protein is CASMSRNYGYTF.

The genes are TRBV29-1 and TRBJ1-4, with TRBD1 matching 9 bases. CDR3 length: 12 amino acids. CDR1 is SQVTM, CDR2 ANQGSEA, per germline. V trimming: 7 bases; J trimming: 7 bases; junction bases outside the gene matches: 4. CDR3 protein: CSGGQGSEKLFF. CDR3 DNA sequence: TGCAGCGGGGGACAGGGTAGTGAAAAACTGTTTTTT.

This sequence joins TRBV7-9 and TRBJ1-4, with D possibly matching TRBD1 (5 bases). V lost 4 bases to trimming and J lost 7 bases, with 19 bases between them. The CDR3 has 16 amino acids. The germline gives CDR1 SEHNR, CDR2 FQNEAQ (reference sequence). The CDR3 nucleotides are TGTGCCAGCAGCTCCCTCTCCAGGGCGGGTGGTGAAAAACTGTTTTTT. Amino acid sequence: CASSSLSRAGGEKLFF.

The chain uses TRBV13 and TRBJ1-1; possible D gene TRBD1, 6 bases. CDR1 and CDR2 from the germline V gene are PRHDT and FYEKMQ (reference sequence). The CDR3 contains 15 residues. Trimming pared 5 bases from V and 0 bases from J, leaving 13 bases between. CDR3 protein: CASSPTGQLNTEAFF. The CDR3 DNA follows: TGTGCCAGCAGCCCCACTGGACAGTTGAACACTGAAGCTTTCTTT. The variable domain in full, with the rest retrieved from reference TRBV13 and TRBJ1-1, is AAGVIQSPRHLIKEKRETATLKCYPIPRHDTVYWYQQGPGQDPQFLISFYEKMQSDKGSIPDRFSAQQFSDYHSELNMSSLELGDSALYFCASSPTGQLNTEAFFGQGTRLTVV.

This chain joins TRBV19 and TRBJ2-1, with D uncertain. Germline lookup yields CDR1 LNHDA and CDR2 SQIVND (reference sequence). This CDR3 has 15 amino acids. The V gene lost 0 bases and the J gene lost 1 base, with 7 bases spanning the gap. The CDR3 sequence: CASSIDQHSYNEQFF. For the CDR3, the DNA is TGTGCCAGTAGTATAGATCAGCATTCCTACAATGAGCAGTTCTTC.

V is TRBV15 and J is TRBJ2-7; D may match TRBD1 or TRBD2 (6 bases each). This CDR3 is 13 amino acids long. Per germline, CDR1 LNHNV and CDR2 YYDKDF (reference sequence). Trimming took off 6 bases at V and 5 bases at J, with 14 bases between the two ends. The CDR3 protein is CATSHPEGDEQYF. The DNA for the CDR3 is TGTGCCACCAGTCACCCGGAGGGGGACGAGCAGTACTTC.

The V call is TRBV11-1, the J call TRBJ1-4, with no clear D. V lost 5 bases and J 4 bases, leaving 11 bases between the germline ends. CDR3 size: 14 residues. Germline V gives CDR1 SGHAT, CDR2 FQDESV (reference sequence). The CDR3, as DNA: TGTGCCAGCAGCCGACGGCGGTTTAATGAAAAACTGTTTTTT. Translation gives CASSRRRFNEKLFF.

The gene calls are TRBV2 and TRBJ2-7; tentative D call: TRBD2 (5 bases). This CDR3 is built from 15 residues. Deletions cut 5 bases from V and 0 bases from J, with 14 bases between. Per germline, CDR1 SNHLY and CDR2 FYNNEI. For the CDR3, the DNA is TGTGCCAGCAGTCCCGGACTCACCATCTCCTACGAGCAGTACTTC. Protein product: CASSPGLTISYEQYF.

The chain carries TRBV28 and TRBJ2-7; TRBD1 agrees at 7 bases. The germline V gene has CDR1 MDHEN and CDR2 SYDVKM. CDR3 length: 19 amino acids. With V trimmed by 11 bases and J by 2 bases, 27 bases remained unmatched. The CDR3 sequence is CAATRWRKGTGVNPYEQYF. CDR3 nucleotides: TGTGCCGCGACCCGATGGAGGAAGGGAACAGGGGTAAATCCCTACGAGCAGTACTTC.

The gene calls are TRBV5-1 and TRBJ2-7; 8 bases fit TRBD2. The germline V gene has CDR1 SGHRS and CDR2 YFSETQ. Trimming cost V 0 bases and J 0 bases; bases outside gene matches: 2. The CDR3 runs 15 residues. In nucleotides, the CDR3 is TGCGCCAGCAGCTTGGAACTAGCGGACTCCTACGAGCAGTACTTC. Translating it yields CASSLELADSYEQYF.